This T cell receptor (beta chain) was recorded in a study of molecular identifiers for immune sequencing clone quantification. Study-wide background: In replicates, RNA from around 18,000 or 91,000 naive CD8 cells was divided five ways and four parts were sequenced.

The sorting of naive CD8 T cells used the CD8+CD4-CCR7+CD45RA+ phenotype. Germline V gene sequence: CDR1 SGHAT, CDR2 FQNNGV. Trimming at V came to 6 bases and at J to 2 bases, leaving 12 bases not matched to a gene. The CDR3 spans 16 residues. Study observations and caveats: Among effectors, clones above 20 RNA copies held over 98% of molecules; among naive cells, under 1%.

With respect to this clonotype: Its antigen is unidentified.

Bulk TCR libraries used previously described methods and listed TCR primers. TCRdb used MiXCR to reprocess the PCR reads, holding one entry per CDR3 protein. The repertoire includes around 470,000 distinct CDR3 sequences, 20% to 25% of them detected once, and roughly 0.81% sits in the top ten. The V gene is TRBV11-2, the J gene TRBJ2-7, with TRBD1 matching over 8 bases. This clonotype was sampled from a human donor in good health. Some libraries in this study had Jurkat cell RNA spiked in. The specimen sequenced was naive CD8+ T cells from blood, with Jurkat cell RNA spiked in. Indicated subset: FACS-sorted CD8+CD4-CCR7+CD45RA+ naive T cells. CDR3 sequence (DNA): TGTGCCAGCAGTCCAGAAAAGGGGACAGGTACCTACGAGCAGTACTTC. This sequence encodes CASSPEKGTGTYEQYF.